The 3 T cell receptor beta chains given below trace back to one sample, sequenced in a study of Ad26.COV2.S vaccination and SARS-CoV-2 variants (dated by TCRdb to the early 2020s). Library preparation used the immunoSEQ multiplex PCR assay. TCRdb retrieved this table from immuneACCESS and kept in-frame rearrangements only. Not all clones are present; in checked studies, unresolved V genes account for under half, and no reason is known for the remainder. This sample holds about 400,000 clones; around 82% were observed only once. The ten largest clones represent around 7.4% of the sample. In light of the paper, this sample's treatment or condition label describes: 15 to 20 received Ad26.COV2.S at low or high dose, single or two shots; a few received placebo; per-sample allocation not given. For vaccine and placebo recipients, the sequenced repertoires came from samples collected on day 63 after the first injection.

The source was peripheral blood, collected in a trial of Ad26.COV2.S vaccine versus placebo. The receptors here all came from a person between 18 and 60 years old who received the Ad26.COV2.S COVID-19 vaccine or a placebo.

This clone is a singleton in its sample. This sequence joins TRBV4-1 and TRBJ1-2; 8 nucleotides match TRBD1. CDR3 size: 16 residues. Germline V gene data show CDR1 as MGHRA and CDR2 as YSYEKL. Germline trimming cut 5 bases from V and 4 bases from J; bases unmatched to any gene: 12. The CDR3 coding sequence is TGCGCCAGCAGCTGGCAGGCCGGGACAGGAGGCTATGGCTACACCTTC. Protein: CASSWQAGTGGYGYTF.

This clone was seen once. The chain combines TRBV19 with TRBJ2-4; 8 bases line up with TRBD2. The CDR3 contains 12 residues. V lost 4 bases, J lost 12 bases, and 5 bases stayed unmatched. Germline V gene lookup returns CDR1 LNHDA and CDR2 SQIVND (reference sequence). This CDR3 reads CASSTRGGPQYF. DNA for the CDR3: TGTGCCAGTAGTACCCGGGGGGGGCCTCAGTACTTC.

V usage is TRBV2 and J usage is TRBJ2-2; TRBD2 is a possible D gene (5 bases). Trimming cost V 9 bases and J 0 bases, with 17 bases left between them. The CDR3 sequence is 16 residues long. Germline V gene lookup returns CDR1 SNHLY and CDR2 FYNNEI. The CDR3 nucleotides are TGTGCCAGTGGGGTAGAGGACTGGGCGAACACCGGGGAGCTGTTTTTT. Protein sequence: CASGVEDWANTGELFF.